This note documents a single TCR beta chain sequence. The table came from immunoSEQ multiplex PCR; TCRdb's copy has only in-frame clones and leaves some out. The sample comprises over 75,000 clones, around four fifths of which are singletons, and approximately 15% rests with the top ten. The sample originates from a study of blood T cell repertoires in COVID-19. Germline V gene sequence: CDR1 ENHRY, CDR2 SYGVKD. V dropped 8 bases and J dropped 0 bases, with 11 bases sitting between them. The CDR3 covers 13 residues. The sequence was obtained from a human donor in a cohort sampled during active COVID-19. Material for sequencing was peripheral blood. This chain connects TRBV10-3 to TRBJ2-7; D may be TRBD1 (6 bases). The CDR3 nucleotides read TGTGCCATCGGACAGCTAAGCTCCTACGAGCAGTACTTC. This sequence encodes CAIGQLSSYEQYF.